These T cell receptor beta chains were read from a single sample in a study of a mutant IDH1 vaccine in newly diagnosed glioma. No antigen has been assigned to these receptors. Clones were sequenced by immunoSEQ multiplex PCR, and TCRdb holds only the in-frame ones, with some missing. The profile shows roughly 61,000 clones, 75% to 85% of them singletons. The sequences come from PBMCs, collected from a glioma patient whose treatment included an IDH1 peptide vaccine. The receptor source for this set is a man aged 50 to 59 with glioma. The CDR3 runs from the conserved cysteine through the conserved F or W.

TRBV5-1	CASSLGGGFDGYTF
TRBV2	CASRGRGGPNEQFF
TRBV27	CASSLFPTSGGSYEQYF
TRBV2	CASATSGRAYEQYF
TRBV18	CASSPGRGSHEKLFF
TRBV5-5	CASSPRQGNYGYTF
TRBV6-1	CASSADRGLGEQYF
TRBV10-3	CAISESREQYF
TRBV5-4	CASSSSRDRAYNEQFF
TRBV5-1	CASSLIAGAWEQYF
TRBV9	CASSVGAETDTQYF
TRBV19	CASSIGGVRSGANVLTF
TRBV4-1	CASSQVFGQGGDTEAFF
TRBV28	CASSLPGEGVGNTIYF
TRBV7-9	CASSLVRRSSGANVLTF
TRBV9	CASSLAGGSNEQFF
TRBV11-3	CASSLGAVSDTQYF
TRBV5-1	CASSSQGLGYTF
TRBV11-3	CASSLGSPLGYEQYF
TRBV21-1	CASSKSGPKGTSGNNTDTQYF
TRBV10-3	CAIRQGRVNTEAFF
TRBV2	CASRVNTEAFF
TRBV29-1	CSVAETGVEQFF
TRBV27	CASSLQGSQPQHF
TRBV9	CASSALGGGSTDTQYF
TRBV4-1	CASSQWTDNTEAFF
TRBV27	CASSLNGLAYEQYF
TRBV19	CASTPGGEGYGYTF
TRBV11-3	CASSLDRGQPQHF
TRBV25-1	CATVKQGLNGYTF
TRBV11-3	CASSDGTGKGLEQYF
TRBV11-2	CASSPTGTRPGEQYF
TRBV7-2	CASSPEAGMIGGYTF
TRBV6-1	CASSGRDSGKPQHF
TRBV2	CASRDRQAQHF
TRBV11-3	CASSLHGRGYEQYF
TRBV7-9	CASSGEVGTSGVREQFF
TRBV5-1	CASSLATGAYEQYF
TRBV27	CASSWGIGNQPQHF
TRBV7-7	CASSLLASGSGDEQFF
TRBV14	CASSPGAVDSQFF
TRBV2	CASSVGQNYGYTF
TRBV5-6	CASRNRVDGGYTF
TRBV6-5	CASSTTGEGYTF
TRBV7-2	CASSWGTGPRSGNTIYF
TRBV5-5	CASSFLGTDQYF
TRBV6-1	CASRPSYNYNEQFF
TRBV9	CASSPDGDPNTEAFF
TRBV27	CASSSSTGNEKLFF
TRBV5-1	CASSLGSASTDTQYF
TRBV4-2	CASSQDMASGRWEQYF